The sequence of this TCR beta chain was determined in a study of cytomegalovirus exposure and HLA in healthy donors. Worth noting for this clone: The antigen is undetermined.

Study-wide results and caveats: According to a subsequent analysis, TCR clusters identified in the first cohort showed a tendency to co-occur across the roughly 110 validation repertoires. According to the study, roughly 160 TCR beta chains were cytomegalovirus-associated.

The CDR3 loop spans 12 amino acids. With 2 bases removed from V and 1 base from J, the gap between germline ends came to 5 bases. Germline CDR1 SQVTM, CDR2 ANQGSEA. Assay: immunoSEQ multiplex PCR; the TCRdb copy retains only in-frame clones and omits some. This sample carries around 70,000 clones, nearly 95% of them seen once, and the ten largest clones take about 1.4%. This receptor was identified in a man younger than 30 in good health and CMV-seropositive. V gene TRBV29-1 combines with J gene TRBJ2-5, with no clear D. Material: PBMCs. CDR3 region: CSVEYGQETQYF. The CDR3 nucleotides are TGCAGCGTTGAATACGGCCAAGAGACCCAGTACTTC.